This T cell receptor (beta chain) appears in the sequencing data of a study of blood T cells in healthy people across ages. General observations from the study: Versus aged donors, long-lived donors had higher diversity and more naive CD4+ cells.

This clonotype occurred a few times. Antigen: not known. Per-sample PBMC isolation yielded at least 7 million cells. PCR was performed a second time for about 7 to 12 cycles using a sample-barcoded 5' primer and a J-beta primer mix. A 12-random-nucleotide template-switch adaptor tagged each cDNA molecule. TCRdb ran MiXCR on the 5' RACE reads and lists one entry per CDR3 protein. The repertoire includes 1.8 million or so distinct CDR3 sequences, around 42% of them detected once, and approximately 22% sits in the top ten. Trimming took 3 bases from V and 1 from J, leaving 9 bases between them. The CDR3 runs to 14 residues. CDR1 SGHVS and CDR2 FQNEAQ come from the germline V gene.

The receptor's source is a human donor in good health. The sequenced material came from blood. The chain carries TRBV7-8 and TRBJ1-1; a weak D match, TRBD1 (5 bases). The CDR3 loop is CASSLTESNTEAFF. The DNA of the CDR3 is TGTGCCAGCAGCTTGACAGAATCGAACACTGAAGCTTTCTTT.